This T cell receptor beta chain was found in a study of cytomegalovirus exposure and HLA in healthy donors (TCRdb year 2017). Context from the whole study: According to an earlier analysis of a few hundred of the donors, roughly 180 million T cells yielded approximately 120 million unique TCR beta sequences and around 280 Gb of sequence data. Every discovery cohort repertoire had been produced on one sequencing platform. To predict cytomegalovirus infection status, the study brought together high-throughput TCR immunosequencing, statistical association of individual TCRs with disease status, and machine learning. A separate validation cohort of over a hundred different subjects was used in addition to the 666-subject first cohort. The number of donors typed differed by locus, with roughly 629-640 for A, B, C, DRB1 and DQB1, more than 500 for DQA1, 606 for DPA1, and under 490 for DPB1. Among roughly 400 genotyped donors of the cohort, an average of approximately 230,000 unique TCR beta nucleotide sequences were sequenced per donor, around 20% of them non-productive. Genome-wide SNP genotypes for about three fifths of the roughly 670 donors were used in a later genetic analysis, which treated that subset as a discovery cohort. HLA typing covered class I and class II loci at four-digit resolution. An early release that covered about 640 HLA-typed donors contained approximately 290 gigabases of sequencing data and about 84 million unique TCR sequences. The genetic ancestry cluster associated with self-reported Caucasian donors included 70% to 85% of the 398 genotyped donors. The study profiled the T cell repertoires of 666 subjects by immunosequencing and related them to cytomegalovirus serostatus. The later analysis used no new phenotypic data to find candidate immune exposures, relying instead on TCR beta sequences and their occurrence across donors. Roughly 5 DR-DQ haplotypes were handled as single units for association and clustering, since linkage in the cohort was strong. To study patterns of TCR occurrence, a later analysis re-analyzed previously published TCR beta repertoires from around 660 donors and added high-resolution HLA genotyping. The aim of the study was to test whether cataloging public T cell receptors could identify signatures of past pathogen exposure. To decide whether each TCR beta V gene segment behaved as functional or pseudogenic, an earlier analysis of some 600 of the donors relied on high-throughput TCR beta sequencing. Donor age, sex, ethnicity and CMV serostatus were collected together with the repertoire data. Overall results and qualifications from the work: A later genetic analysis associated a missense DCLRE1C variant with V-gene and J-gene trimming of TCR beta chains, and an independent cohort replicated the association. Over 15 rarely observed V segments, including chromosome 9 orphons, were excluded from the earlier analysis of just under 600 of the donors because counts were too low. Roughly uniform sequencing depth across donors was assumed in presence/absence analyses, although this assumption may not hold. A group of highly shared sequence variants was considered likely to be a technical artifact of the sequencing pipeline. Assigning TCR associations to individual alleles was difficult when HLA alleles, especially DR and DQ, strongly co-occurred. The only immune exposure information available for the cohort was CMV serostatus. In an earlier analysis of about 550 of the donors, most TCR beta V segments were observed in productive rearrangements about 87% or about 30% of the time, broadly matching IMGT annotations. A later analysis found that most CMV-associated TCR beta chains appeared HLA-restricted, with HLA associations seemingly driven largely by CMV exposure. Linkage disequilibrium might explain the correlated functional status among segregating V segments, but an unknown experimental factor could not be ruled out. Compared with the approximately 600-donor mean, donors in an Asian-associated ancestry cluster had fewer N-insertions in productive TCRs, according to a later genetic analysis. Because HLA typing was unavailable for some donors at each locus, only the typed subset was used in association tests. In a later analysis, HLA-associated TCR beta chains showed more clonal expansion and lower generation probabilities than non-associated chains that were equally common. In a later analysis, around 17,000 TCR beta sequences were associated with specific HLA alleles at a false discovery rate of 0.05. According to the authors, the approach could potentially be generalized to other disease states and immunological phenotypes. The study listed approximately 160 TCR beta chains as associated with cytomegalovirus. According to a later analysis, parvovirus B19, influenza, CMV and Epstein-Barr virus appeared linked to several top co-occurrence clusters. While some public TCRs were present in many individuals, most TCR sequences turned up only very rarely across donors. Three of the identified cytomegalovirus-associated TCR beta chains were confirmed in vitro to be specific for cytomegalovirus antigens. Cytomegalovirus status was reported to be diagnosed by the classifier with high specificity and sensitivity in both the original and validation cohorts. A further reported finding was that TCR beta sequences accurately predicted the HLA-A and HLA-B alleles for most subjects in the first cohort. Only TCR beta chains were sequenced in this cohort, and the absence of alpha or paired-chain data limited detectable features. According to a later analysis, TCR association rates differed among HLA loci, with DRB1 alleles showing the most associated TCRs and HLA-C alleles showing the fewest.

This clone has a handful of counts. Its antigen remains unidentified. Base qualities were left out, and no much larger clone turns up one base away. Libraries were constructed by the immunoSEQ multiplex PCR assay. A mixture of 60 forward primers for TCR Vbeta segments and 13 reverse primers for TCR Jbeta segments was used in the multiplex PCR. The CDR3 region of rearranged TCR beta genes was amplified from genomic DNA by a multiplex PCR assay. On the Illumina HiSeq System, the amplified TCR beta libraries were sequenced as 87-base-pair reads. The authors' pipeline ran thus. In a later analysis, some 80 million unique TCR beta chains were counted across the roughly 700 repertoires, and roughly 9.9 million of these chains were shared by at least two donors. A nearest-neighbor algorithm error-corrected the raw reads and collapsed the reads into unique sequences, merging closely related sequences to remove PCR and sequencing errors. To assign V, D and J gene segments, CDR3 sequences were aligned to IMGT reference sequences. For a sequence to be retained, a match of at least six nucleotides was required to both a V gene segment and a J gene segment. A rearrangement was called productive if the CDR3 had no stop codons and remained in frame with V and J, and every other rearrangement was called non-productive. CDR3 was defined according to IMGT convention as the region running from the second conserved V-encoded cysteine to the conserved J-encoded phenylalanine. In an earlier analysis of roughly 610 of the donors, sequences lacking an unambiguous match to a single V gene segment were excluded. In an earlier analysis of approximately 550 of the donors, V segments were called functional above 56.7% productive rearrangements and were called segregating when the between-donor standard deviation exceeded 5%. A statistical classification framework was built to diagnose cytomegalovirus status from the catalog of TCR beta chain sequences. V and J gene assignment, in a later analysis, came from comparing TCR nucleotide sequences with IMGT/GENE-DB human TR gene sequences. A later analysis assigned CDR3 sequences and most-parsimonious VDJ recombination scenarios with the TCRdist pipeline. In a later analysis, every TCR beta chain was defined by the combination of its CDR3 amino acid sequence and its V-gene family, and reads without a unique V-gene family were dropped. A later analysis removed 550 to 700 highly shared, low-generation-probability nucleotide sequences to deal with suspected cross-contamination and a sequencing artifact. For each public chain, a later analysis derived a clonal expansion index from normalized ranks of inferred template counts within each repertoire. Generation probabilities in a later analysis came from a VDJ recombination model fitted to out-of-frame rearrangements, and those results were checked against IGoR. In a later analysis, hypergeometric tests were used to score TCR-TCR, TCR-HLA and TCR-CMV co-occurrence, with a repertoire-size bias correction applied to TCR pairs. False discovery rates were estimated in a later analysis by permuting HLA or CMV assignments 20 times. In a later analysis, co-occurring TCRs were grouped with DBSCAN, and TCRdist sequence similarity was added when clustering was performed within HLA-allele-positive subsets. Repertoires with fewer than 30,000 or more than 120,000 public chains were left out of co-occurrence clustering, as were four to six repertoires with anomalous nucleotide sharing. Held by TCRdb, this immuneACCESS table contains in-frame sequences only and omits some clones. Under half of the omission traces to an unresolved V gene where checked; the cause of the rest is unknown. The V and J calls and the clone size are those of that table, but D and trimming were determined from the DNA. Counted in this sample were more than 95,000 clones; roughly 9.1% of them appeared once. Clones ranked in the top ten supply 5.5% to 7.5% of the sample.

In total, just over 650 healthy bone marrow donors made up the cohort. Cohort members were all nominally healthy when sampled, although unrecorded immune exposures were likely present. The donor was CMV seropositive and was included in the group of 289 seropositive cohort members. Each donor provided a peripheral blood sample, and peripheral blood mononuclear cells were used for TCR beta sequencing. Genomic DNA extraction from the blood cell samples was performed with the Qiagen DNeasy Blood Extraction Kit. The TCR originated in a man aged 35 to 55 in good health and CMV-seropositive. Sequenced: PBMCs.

The DNA is as follows: TGTGCCAGCAGCTTAGCGCCGGACAAGTCCTACGAGCAGTACTTC. The encoded protein is CASSLAPDKSYEQYF. The sequence is built from TRBV7-8 and TRBJ2-7, and TRBD1 may be the D gene, going by 5 matching bases. Deletion took 0 bases off V and 1 base off J, with a span of 10 bases between the germline ends. Looking up the germline V gene yields CDR1 SGHVS and CDR2 FQNEAQ. Its CDR3 holds 15 amino acids, cysteine through phenylalanine. Of the read, only the CDR3 DNA is kept; its 45 bases are in frame from base 1. Outside the CDR3, residues come from the reference TRBV7-8 and TRBJ2-7 proteins, so the full variable domain is: GAGVSQSPRYKVAKRGQDVALRCDPISGHVSLFWYQQALGQGPEFLTYFQNEAQLDKSGLPSDRFFAERPEGSVSTLKIQRTQQEDSAVYLCASSLAPDKSYEQYFGPGTRLTVT.